This TCR beta chain was profiled in a study of T cells expressing NK-cell markers. Study information: Repertoires of TCR beta were obtained from T cells sorted as CD3+CD56+NKG2C+, CD3+CD56+NKG2C- and CD3+CD56-NKG2C+. One of eight sequenced donors was HCMV-seronegative; the other seven were seropositive.

The cDNA for TCR beta came from 5'RACE template switching with UMIs. TCRdb reprocessed the 5' RACE reads and reports one entry per CDR3 protein, with no DNA. The sample totals under 200,000 distinct CDR3 sequences. Concerning this clonotype itself: The antigen is unknown.

This CDR3 comprises 16 residues. The V gene's germline CDR1 is SGHTA and CDR2 FQGTGA. Study observations and caveats: The CD3+CD56-NKG2C+ fraction was also led by these clonotypes in several donors.

Sequenced material: blood T cells: a sorted CD56 or NKG2C T cell subset, CD4+ or CD8+ T cells, or bulk PBMC T cells (not recorded which). The chain is built from TRBV7-3 and TRBJ2-2; the TRBD2 assignment by TCRdb is unverifiable without DNA. This receptor was identified in a woman between 18 and 70 years old in good health. The CDR3 spells CASSQIGGTYTGELFF.